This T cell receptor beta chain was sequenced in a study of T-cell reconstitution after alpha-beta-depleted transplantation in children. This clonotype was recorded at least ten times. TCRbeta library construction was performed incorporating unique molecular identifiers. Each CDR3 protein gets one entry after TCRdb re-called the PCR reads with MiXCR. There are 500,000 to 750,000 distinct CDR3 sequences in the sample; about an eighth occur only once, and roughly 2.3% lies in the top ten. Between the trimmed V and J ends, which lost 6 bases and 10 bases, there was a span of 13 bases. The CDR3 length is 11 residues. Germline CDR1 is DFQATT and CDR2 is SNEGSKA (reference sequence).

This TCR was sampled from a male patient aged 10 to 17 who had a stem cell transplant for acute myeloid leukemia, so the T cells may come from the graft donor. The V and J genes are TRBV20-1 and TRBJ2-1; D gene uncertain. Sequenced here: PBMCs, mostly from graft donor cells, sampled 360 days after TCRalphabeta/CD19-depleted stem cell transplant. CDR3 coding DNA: TGCAGTGCGATCCTGGAACGAGAGCAGTTCTTC. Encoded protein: CSAILEREQFF.